The 25 T cell receptor beta chains presented below share a single source sample, sequenced in a study of tissue T cells after allogeneic stem cell transplantation. The assay was immunoSEQ multiplex PCR, and TCRdb's table has in-frame clones only and misses some. The table shows about 22,000 clones, with 55% to 75% occurring only once. The sequenced sample consisted of spleen. The source of these receptors is a female BALB/c mouse in good health. MHC haplotype of the mouse line: H2-d.

This clone was found a few times. These gene names are mouse names. From the germline J gene comes the end of the CDR3, since the read stops 1 residue before it. The rearrangement uses TRBV13-2 and TRBJ2-7, with TRBD2 matching 8 bases. Germline V gene lookup returns CDR1 NNHNN and CDR2 SYGAGS (reference sequence). J was trimmed by 2 bases and V by 1 base; bases with no gene match: 2. This CDR3 contains 14 residues. CDR3 sequence reads: CASGDLGGTYEQYF. The CDR3 bases that were read are TGTGCCAGCGGTGATCTGGGGGGAACCTATGAACAGTAC.

This clone came up a few times. Genes and germline are mouse. The DNA ends 1 residue before the CDR3 does, and the rest of the CDR3 is filled in from the germline J gene. This sequence joins TRBV13-2 and TRBJ2-1; possibly TRBD1 for D (5 bases). The ends were cut back, 3 bases at V and 1 base at J, with 8 bases in the middle. The CDR3 has 14 amino acids. Germline CDR1 reads NNHNN; CDR2 reads SYGAGS (reference sequence). The DNA read from the CDR3 is TGTGCCAGCGGTGGAGGACAAAACTATGCTGAGCAGTTC. It yields the protein CASGGGQNYAEQF. The whole CDR3 sequence is CASGGGQNYAEQFF.

Turning to this clone: All gene names here are mouse names. Read data end 1 residue before the CDR3 end; the end is taken from the germline J gene. The rearrangement uses TRBV5 and TRBJ2-3, with TRBD1 identical over 9 bases. Germline lookup yields CDR1 LGHNA and CDR2 YNLKQL (reference sequence). The V and J ends lost 2 bases and 3 bases, in that order; junction bases with no gene match: 3. The CDR3 totals 15 residues. The sequenced part of the CDR3 DNA is TGTGCCAGCAGCCAAAACAGGGGGCGGGCAGAAACGCTGTAT. This translates into CASSQNRGRAETLY. The complete CDR3 reads CASSQNRGRAETLYF.

Notes on this clone: The listed genes are named as in mouse. The read terminates 1 residue ahead of where the CDR3 ends, so the germline J gene completes it. The chain carries TRBV13-2 and TRBJ1-5; D uncertain. Germline CDR1 and CDR2: NNHNN and SYGAGS (reference sequence). CDR3 length equals 12 residues. V dropped 0 bases and J dropped 9 bases, with 7 bases sitting between them. The CDR3 reads CASGDGGRAPLF. Incomplete CDR3 DNA: TGTGCCAGCGGTGATGGGGGTCGGGCTCCGCTT.

Regarding this clone: Mouse germline and gene names are used. Read sequence stops 1 residue before the CDR3 end, and the germline J gene provides the missing end. The genes are TRBV19 and TRBJ2-7, with TRBD2 identical over 11 bases. V lost 3 bases, J lost 6 bases, and 8 bases stayed unmatched. The CDR3 is 15 residues long. CDR1 is FNHDT and CDR2 is SITEND in the germline V gene (reference sequence). This CDR3 is CASSTRLGGIREQYF. Incomplete CDR3 DNA: TGTGCCAGCAGTACCCGACTGGGGGGGATTCGTGAACAGTAC.

About this clone itself: The gene names given are mouse names. The read is 1 residue too short to cover the CDR3 end, so that end is filled in from the germline J gene. The chain has TRBV5 and TRBJ2-4, with TRBD1 matching over 10 bases. J was trimmed by 4 bases and V by 0 bases; bases with no gene match: 1. From germline, CDR1 is LGHNA and CDR2 YNLKQL (reference sequence). The CDR3 loop spans 15 amino acids. The DNA read from the CDR3 is TGTGCCAGCAGCCAAGATGGGACAGGGGAAAACACCTTGTAC. Translating gives CASSQDGTGENTLY. The entire CDR3 protein is CASSQDGTGENTLYF.

This clone was seen only a few times. The germline and genes are mouse ones. The observed sequence ends 1 residue before the CDR3 terminus, with the missing tail filled in from the germline J gene. The gene calls are TRBV13-2 and TRBJ2-7; D may match TRBD1 or TRBD2 (6 bases each). The CDR3 consists of 12 residues. The V and J ends lost 10 bases and 2 bases respectively, with 13 bases between them. The germline V gene encodes CDR1 NNHNN and CDR2 SYGAGS (reference sequence). CDR3 bases read: TGTGCCGCGGGGAGGGGGGCCTATGAACAGTAC. Its translation: CAAGRGAYEQY. In full, the CDR3 is CAAGRGAYEQYF.

Details on this clone: Gene names follow the mouse nomenclature. The CDR3 end lies 1 residue beyond the end of the read and is filled in from the germline J gene. The rearrangement links TRBV19 to TRBJ2-1; 8 nucleotides match TRBD1. With 2 bases clipped from V and 6 bases from J, the junction kept 4 bases outside the gene matches. Germline V lookup: CDR1 FNHDT, CDR2 SITEND (reference sequence). This CDR3 spans 14 amino acids. The DNA read from the CDR3 is TGTGCCAGCAGTATCAGGGGGCAAGGTGCTGAGCAGTTC. This gives the protein CASSIRGQGAEQF. The entire CDR3 reads CASSIRGQGAEQFF.

As regards this clone: The genes and germline here are from mouse. The read terminates 1 residue before the CDR3 end, so the remaining end is supplied by the germline J gene. The chain combines TRBV1 with TRBJ1-4, with 8 bases lining up with TRBD1. The CDR3 runs to 14 residues. Germline-derived CDR1 and CDR2 are NSQYPW and LRSPGD (reference sequence). V was pared by 4 bases and J by 4 bases, with 2 bases of the junction left unmatched. Incomplete CDR3 DNA: TGCACCTGCAGTGGGACAGGGCGCAACGAAAGATTATTT. It translates to CTCSGTGRNERLF. The entire CDR3 reads CTCSGTGRNERLFF.

With respect to this clone: All gene names here are mouse names. The read terminates 1 residue before the CDR3 end, so the remaining end is supplied by the germline J gene. The chain has TRBV13-2 and TRBJ1-4; D not resolved. The CDR3 length is 17 residues. V was pared by 2 bases and J by 0 bases, with 14 bases between. The germline gives CDR1 NNHNN, CDR2 SYGAGS (reference sequence). The CDR3 bases that were read are TGTGCCAGCGGTGAGCCTCCGAACAAAATTTCCAACGAAAGATTATTT. It yields the protein CASGEPPNKISNERLF. The whole CDR3 region reads CASGEPPNKISNERLFF.

Worth noting for this clone: The genes and germline here are from mouse. The sequenced fragment ends 1 residue before the CDR3 boundary, so the rest is inferred from the germline J gene. The rearrangement uses TRBV29 and TRBJ1-2; 11 bases are shared with TRBD1. Germline-derived CDR1 and CDR2 are MSHET and SYDVDS. The CDR3 runs to 16 residues. Losses at the gene ends were 5 bases for V and 0 bases for J; bases not matched to a gene: 5. CDR3 bases read: TGTGCTAGCAGTCCATGGGACAGGGGGACAAACTCCGACTACACC. It specifies CASSPWDRGTNSDYT. The entire CDR3 sequence reads CASSPWDRGTNSDYTF.

As concerns this clone: The germline and genes are mouse ones. Read coverage stops 1 residue before the CDR3 terminus; the germline J gene supplies the remainder. The gene calls are TRBV5 and TRBJ2-5, with TRBD2 identical over 10 bases. Germline lookup yields CDR1 LGHNA and CDR2 YNLKQL (reference sequence). The CDR3 is made up of 15 amino acids. The ends lost 4 bases at V and 6 bases at J; junction bases unmatched: 7. CDR3 residues: CASSRGTGDSDTQYF. The CDR3 bases that were read are TGTGCCAGCAGCCGCGGGACTGGGGATTCGGACACCCAGTAC.

With regard to this clone: Gene names and germline refer to mouse. The read comes to an end 1 residue before the CDR3 does, leaving the germline J gene to fill in the end. The chain combines TRBV31 with TRBJ2-2; the D is unclear. V was pared by 0 bases and J by 1 base, with 6 bases between. Germline CDR1 GKSSPN, CDR2 SITVG. This CDR3 region has 14 residues. CDR3 DNA (partial): TGTGCCTGGAGTCTACCGGGAAACACCGGGCAGCTCTAC. It translates to CAWSLPGNTGQLY. The complete CDR3 sequence is CAWSLPGNTGQLYF. Full variable domain (missing parts from reference TRBV31 and TRBJ2-2): AQTIHQWPVAEIKAVGSPLSLGCTIKGKSSPNLYWYWQATGGTLQQLFYSITVGQVESVVQLNLSASRPKDDQFILSTEKLLLSHSGFYLCAWSLPGNTGQLYFGEGSKLTVL.

This clone appeared a few times. Genes here carry mouse names. The read finishes 1 residue shy of the CDR3 end, and the germline J gene is used to complete it. The V call is TRBV19, the J call TRBJ2-3; D remains unclear. Trimming removed 3 bases from V and 6 bases from J, with 2 bases in between. Per germline, CDR1 FNHDT and CDR2 SITEND (reference sequence). This CDR3 has 10 residues. CDR3: CASSSETLYF. The CDR3 bases that were read are TGTGCCAGCAGTAGCGAAACGCTGTAT.

A note on this clone: The germline and genes are mouse ones. The sequenced fragment ends 1 residue before the CDR3 boundary, so the rest is inferred from the germline J gene. This sample also contains other DNA sequences that code for the same CDR3. This chain links TRBV13-1 with TRBJ2-7; a possible D gene is TRBD1 (6 bases). The CDR3 is 11 amino acids. The V gene lost 2 bases and the J gene lost 7 bases, with 7 bases spanning the gap. Germline CDR1 and CDR2: NSHNY and SYGAGN. This chain's CDR3 is CASSDRGEQYF. The covered CDR3 bases are TGTGCCAGCAGTGACAGGGGAGAACAGTAC.

For this clone: The listed genes are named as in mouse. The read falls 1 residue short of the CDR3 end, and the missing part is taken from the germline J gene. This sequence joins TRBV1 and TRBJ2-4, with D hard to call. V lost 0 bases and J 3 bases, leaving 7 bases between the germline ends. The CDR3 is made up of 14 amino acids. Germline CDR1 and CDR2: NSQYPW and LRSPGD (reference sequence). CDR3 bases read: TGCACCTGCAGTGCAGATTCCCAGCAAAACACCTTGTAC. The encoded protein is CTCSADSQQNTLY. The entire CDR3 protein reads CTCSADSQQNTLYF. The full variable domain, in which reference TRBV1 and TRBJ2-4 provide the parts outside the CDR3, is VTLLEQNPRWRLVPRGQAVNLRCILKNSQYPWMSWYQQDLQKQLQWLFTLRSPGDKEVKSLPGADYLATRVTDTELRLQVANMSQGRTLYCTCSADSQQNTLYFGAGTRLSVL.

A note on this clone: Mouse germline and gene names are used. The read ends 1 residue before the CDR3 terminus; that terminus is restored from the germline J gene. The rearrangement joins TRBV31 to TRBJ1-4, with D hard to call. Germline loops: CDR1 GKSSPN, CDR2 SITVG. The CDR3 is 14 amino acids. V was cut by 1 base and J by 0 bases, with 6 bases left in between. The part of the CDR3 DNA that was read is TGTGCCTGGAGTCACAGAATTTCCAACGAAAGATTATTT. Translating it yields CAWSHRISNERLF. The whole CDR3 region reads CAWSHRISNERLFF.

Comment on this clone: The genes are named according to mouse. Coverage ceases 1 residue before the CDR3 finishes, and the germline J gene fills in the end. This chain links TRBV5 with TRBJ2-7, with TRBD1 identical over 8 bases. The CDR3 has 15 residues. The germline gives CDR1 LGHNA, CDR2 YNLKQL (reference sequence). Germline trimming cut 0 bases from V and 4 bases from J; bases unmatched to any gene: 5. The covered CDR3 bases are TGTGCCAGCAGCCAAGATCTCCAGGGGGCATATGAACAGTAC. Protein: CASSQDLQGAYEQY. The CDR3 in full is CASSQDLQGAYEQYF.

This clone was counted between two and nine times. Here the gene names and germline are mouse. Read sequence stops 1 residue before the CDR3 end, and the germline J gene provides the missing end. This rearrangement joins TRBV1 to TRBJ2-7; possibly TRBD1 for D (6 bases). Trimming left V 0 bases short and J 7 bases short, with 7 bases between. The CDR3 runs to 12 residues. From germline, CDR1 is NSQYPW and CDR2 LRSPGD (reference sequence). CDR3 sequence reads: CTCSADQGEQYF. The CDR3 DNA, read in part, is TGCACCTGCAGTGCAGATCAGGGGGAACAGTAC.

About this clone itself: The germline and genes are mouse ones. The sequenced fragment ends 1 residue before the CDR3 boundary, so the rest is inferred from the germline J gene. The chain is built from TRBV5 and TRBJ2-7; maybe TRBD1 (6 bases). Germline CDR1 and CDR2: LGHNA and YNLKQL (reference sequence). V lost 1 base and J lost 0, with 7 bases in between. This CDR3 spans 14 amino acids. Incomplete CDR3 DNA: TGTGCCAGCAGCCAAGGGGACAACTCCTATGAACAGTAC. This gives the protein CASSQGDNSYEQY. The entire CDR3 protein is CASSQGDNSYEQYF.

A word on this clone: Gene names and germline refer to mouse. Partial CDR3 DNA: TGTGCTAGCAGTCGGGACAGGGGGCCTTCTGGAAATACGCTCTAT. The encoded protein is CASSRDRGPSGNTLY. The complete CDR3 reads CASSRDRGPSGNTLYF. The chain carries TRBV17 and TRBJ1-3, with 12 bases fitting TRBD1. The read comes to an end 1 residue before the CDR3 does, leaving the germline J gene to fill in the end. J gave up 0 bases and V 5 bases, and 2 bases lay outside the gene matches. CDR1 and CDR2 from the germline V gene are MNHDT and YYDKIL. This CDR3 region has 16 residues.

About this clone: Genes and germline come from the mouse. The read is 1 residue too short to cover the CDR3 end, so that end is filled in from the germline J gene. The chain joins TRBV4 to TRBJ2-3, with 12 bases lining up with TRBD2. Looked up from germline, CDR1 is LGHDT and CDR2 is YNNKQL (reference sequence). The CDR3 consists of 14 residues. J was trimmed by 8 bases and V by 4 bases; bases with no gene match: 4. The CDR3 loop reads CASSLTGGAGTLYF. The sequenced CDR3 bases are TGTGCCAGCAGCTTGACTGGGGGGGCGGGAACGCTGTAT.

Concerning this clone: Mouse gene names apply. Read data end 1 residue before the CDR3 end; the end is taken from the germline J gene. This same CDR3 is encoded by further DNA sequences in the sample. The V call is TRBV13-2, the J call TRBJ1-4, with 9 bases that match TRBD1. The CDR3 length is 14 residues. Germline lookup yields CDR1 NNHNN and CDR2 SYGAGS (reference sequence). Losses at the gene ends were 5 bases for V and 4 bases for J; bases not matched to a gene: 3. CDR3 bases read: TGTGCCAGCGGGGGACAGGGAGACAACGAAAGATTATTT. Amino acid sequence: CASGGQGDNERLF. The CDR3 in its entirety is CASGGQGDNERLFF.

To note about this clone: Gene and germline names: mouse. The read ends 1 residue early relative to the CDR3; the germline J gene fills the gap. The chain joins TRBV26 to TRBJ1-2, with 7 positions matching TRBD1. V gave up 5 bases and J gave up 3 bases; unmatched junction bases: 3. This CDR3 has 13 residues. Germline values: CDR1 KGHPV, CDR2 FQNQEV (reference sequence). CDR3 bases read: TGTGCCAGCAGTATAACAGGGGACTCCGACTACACC. Its protein product is CASSITGDSDYT. In full, the CDR3 reads CASSITGDSDYTF.

Only one count was recorded for this clone. Gene names denote mouse genes. The read gets to within 1 residue of the CDR3 end, and the germline J gene fills in the rest. The chain is built from TRBV5 and TRBJ2-1; 11 nucleotides align to TRBD1. The CDR3 length is 16 residues. Germline CDR1 reads LGHNA; CDR2 reads YNLKQL (reference sequence). With 0 bases clipped from V and 6 bases from J, the junction kept 4 bases outside the gene matches. Incomplete CDR3 DNA: TGTGCCAGCAGCCAAGATTTGGGGACAGGGGGTGCTGAGCAGTTC. Protein sequence: CASSQDLGTGGAEQF. From start to end, the CDR3 is CASSQDLGTGGAEQFF.